The 31 T cell receptor beta chains below were found in one sample sequenced in a study of T-cell memory formation after mild COVID-19. TCRdb processed the 5' RACE reads anew with MiXCR; each CDR3 protein has one entry. This table has tens of thousands of distinct CDR3 sequences, 6.1% appearing once. Sequencing was carried out using PBMCs or a T cell subset sorted from them (not recorded which). The source is an adult who had mild COVID-19 (a few samples of this study predate the infection). Cell type and time point are not known.

In this sample, this clonotype turned up many times. The chain combines TRBV20-1 with TRBJ2-5; perhaps TRBD1 as D (5 bases). Between the trimmed V and J ends, which lost 6 bases and 2 bases, there was a span of 19 bases. The CDR3 runs 15 residues. Germline CDR1 and CDR2: DFQATT and SNEGSKA (reference sequence). The CDR3 sequence is CSAIRAQGPQETQYF. The CDR3 nucleotides read TGCAGTGCCATCCGGGCCCAGGGCCCTCAAGAGACCCAGTACTTC.

This clonotype was found a few times. The rearrangement uses TRBV7-9 and TRBJ1-1, with D perhaps TRBD1 (5 bases). Trimming pared 4 bases from V and 3 bases from J, leaving 15 bases between. This CDR3 contains 15 residues. Germline V gene data show CDR1 as SEHNR and CDR2 as FQNEAQ (reference sequence). The CDR3 spells CASSWWGRDDTEAFF. CDR3 in DNA: TGTGCCAGCAGCTGGTGGGGCAGGGATGACACTGAAGCTTTCTTT.

The V and J genes are TRBV2 and TRBJ1-1, with D uncertain. Germline-derived CDR1 and CDR2 are SNHLY and FYNNEI. There are 13 residues in the CDR3. Trimming stripped 4 bases from V and 0 bases from J, with 6 bases between. CDR3 bases: TGTGCCAGCAGTGTACAACTGAACACTGAAGCTTTCTTT. This encodes CASSVQLNTEAFF.

This clonotype was counted at least ten times. V usage is TRBV12-3 or TRBV12-4 and J usage is TRBJ2-3; perhaps TRBD2 as D (5 bases). The CDR3 consists of 16 residues. V dropped 3 bases and J dropped 0 bases, with 13 bases sitting between them. CDR3 protein: CASSFYRTGSTDTQYF. The DNA of the CDR3 is TGTGCCAGCAGTTTCTATCGGACGGGAAGCACAGATACGCAGTATTTT.

This clonotype has at least ten counts. The gene calls are TRBV5-1 and TRBJ2-2; D possibly corresponds to TRBD2 (6 bases). The CDR3 runs 17 residues. V lost 6 bases and J lost 1, with 19 bases in between. Looked up from germline, CDR1 is SGHRS and CDR2 is YFSETQ. Written as DNA, the CDR3 is TGCGCCAGCACCGCTTACCGGGGACTGGAGAACACCGGGGAGCTGTTTTTT. Encoded protein: CASTAYRGLENTGELFF.

This clonotype is categorized as medium-sized. The chain employs TRBV7-3 and TRBJ2-2; unclear D gene. There are 17 residues in the CDR3. Trimming took 1 base from V and 1 from J, leaving 13 bases between them. Germline loops: CDR1 SGHTA, CDR2 FQGTGA. Here the CDR3 DNA reads TGTGCCAGCAGCTTAAAGAGCTACGCTCAGAACACCGGGGAGCTGTTTTTT. Its translation is CASSLKSYAQNTGELFF.

V usage is TRBV4-3 and J usage is TRBJ1-2; D gene ambiguous. Germline V gives CDR1 LGHNA, CDR2 YSLEER. The CDR3 spans 13 residues. The V and J ends lost 4 bases and 8 bases respectively, with 14 bases between them. The CDR3 DNA reads TGCGCCAGCAGCCGGCGTATCGGAGAGGGCTACACCTTC. It specifies CASSRRIGEGYTF.

The chain carries TRBV12-3 or TRBV12-4 and TRBJ1-5; 9 bases align to TRBD1. V dropped 1 base and J dropped 6; count of bases not matched to a gene: 4. This CDR3 comprises 15 residues. This chain's CDR3 is CASSLGGQGIQPQHF. The CDR3 region has the DNA TGTGCCAGCAGTTTAGGGGGACAGGGAATTCAGCCCCAGCATTTT.

This clonotype is medium-sized (0.01 to 0.1%). This sequence joins TRBV4-1 and TRBJ1-1; D remains unclear. V was clipped by 0 bases and J by 2 bases, with 13 bases between them. Per germline, CDR1 MGHRA and CDR2 YSYEKL. The CDR3 extends over 16 amino acids. CDR3 in amino acids: CASSQEPSLLNTEAFF. CDR3 DNA sequence: TGCGCCAGCAGCCAAGAACCTTCTTTGCTAAACACTGAAGCTTTCTTT.

Many counts were recorded for this clonotype. The chain is built from TRBV11-3 and TRBJ2-1, with 10 bases aligning to TRBD2. Germline CDR1 SGHNT, CDR2 YENEEA. The CDR3 extends over 16 amino acids. The trim removed 5 bases at V and 7 bases at J, leaving 11 bases unmatched. As DNA, the CDR3 is TGTGCCAGCAGCCCCCTCTTAGCGGGAGGTGAGAATGAGCAGTTCTTC. Protein: CASSPLLAGGENEQFF.

This clonotype was picked up many times. The chain joins TRBV4-3 to TRBJ2-7; 12 positions match TRBD2. Trimming at V came to 1 base and at J to 2 bases, leaving 0 bases not matched to a gene. The CDR3 spans 15 residues. Germline V lookup: CDR1 LGHNA, CDR2 YSLEER. The CDR3 DNA is TGCGCCAGCAGCCAAGGACTAGCGGGAGCCTACGAGCAGTACTTC. Its translation: CASSQGLAGAYEQYF.

The table lists this clonotype with many counts. The CDR3: CASSSPERNTGELFF. CDR3 DNA sequence: TGTGCCAGCAGCTCCCCAGAAAGAAACACCGGGGAGCTGTTTTTT. The rearrangement joins TRBV7-3 to TRBJ2-2; the D is unclear. The CDR3 runs to 15 residues. Germline CDR1 reads SGHTA; CDR2 reads FQGTGA. V lost 4 bases and J lost 2, with 11 bases in between.

At least ten counts were recorded for this clonotype. This chain connects TRBV12-3 or TRBV12-4 to TRBJ2-2; D tentatively fits TRBD1 or TRBD2 (5 bases each). The CDR3 spans 15 residues. Between the trimmed V and J ends, which lost 8 bases and 2 bases, there was a span of 15 bases. CDR3 protein: CASSSGPRNTGELFF. CDR3 in DNA: TGTGCCAGCTCCTCGGGACCCCGAAACACCGGGGAGCTGTTTTTT.

At least ten counts were recorded for this clonotype. The rearrangement links TRBV5-1 to TRBJ1-4; D gene unclear. The CDR3 is 13 residues long. Germline V gives CDR1 SGHRS, CDR2 YFSETQ. V was cut by 2 bases and J by 4 bases, with 6 bases left in between. The CDR3 loop reads CASSFSFNEKLFF. CDR3 in DNA: TGCGCCAGCAGCTTTTCCTTTAATGAAAAACTGTTTTTT.

This chain's CDR3 is CASSRVGGSGGNTIYF. The CDR3, as DNA: TGTGCCAGCAGCCGGGTCGGGGGTTCGGGCGGAAACACCATATATTTT. The chain links TRBV7-9 to TRBJ1-3, with a tentative D call TRBD1 (5 bases). V lost 5 bases and J lost 4, with 18 bases in between. Germline CDR1 SEHNR, CDR2 FQNEAQ (reference sequence). The CDR3 is 16 residues long.

The chain is built from TRBV7-8 and TRBJ2-1; D is unclear. Germline loops: CDR1 SGHVS, CDR2 FQNEAQ. V was shortened by 0 bases and J by 3 bases, with 6 bases between the two germline ends. The CDR3 consists of 14 residues. CDR3 loop: CASSLAHHYNEQFF. The CDR3 nucleotides read TGTGCCAGCAGCTTAGCGCACCACTACAATGAGCAGTTCTTC.

The chain recombines TRBV18 with TRBJ1-1; possibly TRBD1 for D (6 bases). Trimming pared 2 bases from V and 5 bases from J, leaving 9 bases between. Germline V gives CDR1 KGHSH, CDR2 LQKENI. This CDR3 comprises 13 residues. The CDR3 DNA is TGTGCCAGCTCACCAGATGACAGGACTGAAGCTTTCTTT. It specifies CASSPDDRTEAFF.

This clonotype came up many times. The V and J genes are TRBV6-5 and TRBJ2-2, with D tentatively TRBD2 (6 bases). Deletions cut 3 bases from V and 8 bases from J, with 13 bases between. Germline V gives CDR1 MNHEY, CDR2 SVGAGI. The CDR3 extends over 14 amino acids. The CDR3 sequence is CASSYRASDGELFF. In nucleotides, the CDR3 is TGTGCCAGCAGTTATCGGGCTAGCGATGGGGAGCTGTTTTTT.

The J gene is TRBJ2-4, the V gene TRBV28, with D perhaps TRBD2 (5 bases). Looked up from germline, CDR1 is MDHEN and CDR2 is SYDVKM. The V and J ends lost 4 bases and 7 bases respectively, with 20 bases between them. There are 16 residues in the CDR3. The CDR3 DNA sequence: TGTGCCAGCAGTTCATCCTCTAGCCAAAAACTCAACATTCAGTACTTC. Translation: CASSSSSSQKLNIQYF.

This clonotype was seen a handful of times. The chain combines TRBV12-3 or TRBV12-4 with TRBJ2-7; possibly TRBD2 for D (6 bases). This CDR3 has 14 amino acids. V was trimmed by 3 bases and J by 3 bases, leaving 12 bases between them. The CDR3 sequence: CASSLEGAGYEQYF. CDR3 bases: TGTGCCAGCAGTTTGGAGGGAGCCGGCTACGAGCAGTACTTC.

A remark on this clonotype: A junction boundary mismatches the germline segment, possibly from a read error. V is TRBV5-6 and J is TRBJ2-1; the D is unclear. The CDR3 extends over 13 amino acids. Germline V lookup: CDR1 SGHDT, CDR2 YYEEEE. The CDR3 is CASSYDNYNEQFF. In DNA, the CDR3 is TGTGCAAGCAGCTATGACAACTACAATGAGCAGTTCTTC.

This clonotype turned up a few times. This rearrangement joins TRBV7-9 to TRBJ1-1; 8 bases align to TRBD1. Germline loops: CDR1 SEHNR, CDR2 FQNEAQ (reference sequence). V dropped 5 bases and J dropped 2; count of bases not matched to a gene: 7. The CDR3 runs 15 residues. CDR3 bases: TGTGCCAGCAGCAACCCGACAGGGGCAAACACTGAAGCTTTCTTT. This codes for CASSNPTGANTEAFF.

At least ten counts were recorded for this clonotype. V is TRBV20-1 and J is TRBJ2-7, with D perhaps TRBD1 or TRBD2 (5 bases each). Trimming removed 4 bases from V and 7 bases from J, with 17 bases in between. Germline V lookup: CDR1 DFQATT, CDR2 SNEGSKA (reference sequence). The CDR3 runs to 13 residues. The CDR3 DNA is TGCAGTGCTACCCGAAACCGGGACGGTGAGCAGTACTTC. Its translation is CSATRNRDGEQYF.

The chain has TRBV2 and TRBJ2-3; no definite D call. In germline, CDR1 is SNHLY, CDR2 FYNNEI. Between the trimmed V and J ends, which lost 6 bases and 5 bases, there was a span of 6 bases. The CDR3 runs 11 residues. The CDR3 loop reads CASRLGDTQYF. The CDR3 bases are TGTGCCAGCAGGCTCGGAGATACGCAGTATTTT.

The CDR3 here is CASSQNYYEQYF. For the CDR3, the DNA is TGTGCCAGCAGCCAAAACTACTACGAGCAGTACTTC. The gene calls are TRBV3-1 and TRBJ2-7, with D hard to call. This CDR3 has 12 residues. From germline, CDR1 is LGHDT and CDR2 YNNKEL (reference sequence). V lost 2 bases and J 3 bases, leaving 5 bases between the germline ends.

This clonotype has a handful of counts. The chain employs TRBV19 and TRBJ1-2; 7 bases fit TRBD1. Germline CDR1 and CDR2: LNHDA and SQIVND (reference sequence). The CDR3 runs to 14 residues. Trimming cost V 6 bases and J 5 bases; bases outside gene matches: 9. In DNA form, the CDR3 reads TGTGCCAGTAGCCTCCGGGACAGTAGGTATGGCTACACCTTC. This sequence encodes CASSLRDSRYGYTF.

The chain uses TRBV5-1 and TRBJ1-3; D is undetermined. V was shortened by 2 bases and J by 4 bases, with 4 bases between the two germline ends. The CDR3 contains 12 residues. Germline V gene lookup returns CDR1 SGHRS and CDR2 YFSETQ. Here the CDR3 DNA reads TGCGCCAGCAGCTTTGAAGGAAACACCATATATTTT. This codes for CASSFEGNTIYF.

This clonotype has a count of ten or more. The V call is TRBV5-6, the J call TRBJ2-5; 8 bases are shared with TRBD1. Trimming cost V 7 bases and J 3 bases; bases outside gene matches: 11. Germline CDR1 and CDR2: SGHDT and YYEEEE. The CDR3 totals 15 residues. CDR3 in amino acids: CASGRQDRDEETQYF. The CDR3 DNA reads as TGTGCCAGCGGACGTCAGGACAGGGACGAAGAGACCCAGTACTTC.

At least ten counts were recorded for this clonotype. The genes are TRBV6-6 and TRBJ2-6; D possibly corresponds to TRBD1 (6 bases). CDR1 is MNHNY and CDR2 is SVGAGI in the germline V gene (reference sequence). The CDR3 loop spans 17 amino acids. Trimming shortened V by 2 bases and J by 0 bases, and 11 bases separated the two germline ends. CDR3 nucleotides: TGTGCCAGCAGTTACGGACAGTGGGCCTCTGGGGCCAACGTCCTGACTTTC. Protein sequence: CASSYGQWASGANVLTF.

This clonotype was seen a handful of times. CDR3 DNA sequence: TGTGCCTGGGGGGACAGGGGAAATTCACCCCTCCACTTT. It yields the protein CAWGDRGNSPLHF. The chain joins TRBV30 to TRBJ1-6; 10 bases line up with TRBD1. With V trimmed by 5 bases and J by 7 bases, 2 bases remained unmatched. The CDR3 is 13 amino acids. Germline assignment: CDR1 GTSNPN and CDR2 SVGIG (reference sequence). Full variable domain (outside the CDR3, taken from reference TRBV30 and TRBJ1-6): SQTIHQWPATLVQPVGSPLSLECTVEGTSNPNLYWYRQAAGRGLQLLFYSVGIGQISSEVPQNLSASRPQDRQFILSSKKLLLSDSGFYLCAWGDRGNSPLHFGNGTRLTVT.

The chain joins TRBV20-1 to TRBJ2-1, with 12 bases matching TRBD2. The length of the CDR3 is 15 residues. Germline V gives CDR1 DFQATT, CDR2 SNEGSKA (reference sequence). Trimming at V came to 5 bases and at J to 5 bases, leaving 7 bases not matched to a gene. The CDR3 region is CSAPLAGGPDNEQFF. The CDR3 coding sequence is TGCAGTGCTCCTCTAGCGGGGGGGCCCGACAATGAGCAGTTCTTC.